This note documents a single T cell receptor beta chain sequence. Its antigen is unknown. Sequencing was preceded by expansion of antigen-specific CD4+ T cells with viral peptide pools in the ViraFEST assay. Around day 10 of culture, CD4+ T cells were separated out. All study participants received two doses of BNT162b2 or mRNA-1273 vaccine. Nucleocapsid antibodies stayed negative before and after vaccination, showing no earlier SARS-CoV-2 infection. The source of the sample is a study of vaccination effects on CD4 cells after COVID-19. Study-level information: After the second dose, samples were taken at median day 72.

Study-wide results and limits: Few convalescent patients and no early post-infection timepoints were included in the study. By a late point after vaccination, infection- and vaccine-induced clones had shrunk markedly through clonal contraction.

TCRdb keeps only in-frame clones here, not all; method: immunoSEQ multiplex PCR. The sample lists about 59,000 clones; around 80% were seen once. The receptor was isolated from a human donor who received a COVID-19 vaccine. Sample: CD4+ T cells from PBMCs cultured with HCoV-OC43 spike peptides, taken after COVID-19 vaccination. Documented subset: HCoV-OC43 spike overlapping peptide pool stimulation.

CDR3 in DNA: TGTGCCAGCAGTCTCTCCGGACGAATTGAAGCTTTCTTT. Translated, it gives CASSLSGRIEAFF. The V gene is TRBV6-5, the J gene TRBJ1-1; D is uncertain. Germline CDR1 is MNHEY and CDR2 is SVGAGI. Trimming removed 5 bases from V and 7 bases from J, with 14 bases in between. The length of the CDR3 is 13 residues.